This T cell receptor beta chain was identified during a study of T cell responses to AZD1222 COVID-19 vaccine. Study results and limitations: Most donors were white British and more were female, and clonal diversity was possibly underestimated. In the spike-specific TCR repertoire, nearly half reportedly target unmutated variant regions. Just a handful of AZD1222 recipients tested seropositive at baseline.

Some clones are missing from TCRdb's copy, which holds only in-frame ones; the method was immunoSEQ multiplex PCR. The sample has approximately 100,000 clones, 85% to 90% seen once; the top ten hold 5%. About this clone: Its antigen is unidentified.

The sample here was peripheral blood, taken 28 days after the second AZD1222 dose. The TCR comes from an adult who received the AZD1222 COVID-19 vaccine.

The CDR3 coding sequence is TGTGCCAGCAGCATTCCGGGGGGCCGCGGCGGGGAGCTGTTTTTT. It codes for CASSIPGGRGGELFF. The rearrangement joins TRBV7-9 to TRBJ2-2, with D tentatively TRBD2 (7 bases). The V and J ends lost 5 bases and 7 bases respectively, with 17 bases between them. Germline CDR1 reads SEHNR; CDR2 reads FQNEAQ (reference sequence). CDR3 length: 15 residues.